A single sample is the source of the 11 T cell receptor beta chains below, sequenced in a study of blood T cells in healthy people across ages. It was with a sample-barcoded 5' primer and a J-beta primer mix that a second PCR of roughly 7 to 12 cycles was run. TCRdb reprocessed the 5' RACE reads via MiXCR and lists one record per CDR3 protein. The repertoire holds about 1.8 million distinct CDR3 sequences, with around half as singletons. The sequencing sample was made of blood. These TCRs come from a middle-aged woman in good health.

The V call is TRBV24-1, the J call TRBJ2-7; TRBD2 might be the D (7 bases). The J call may be wrong; the DNA end is better matched by TRBJ2-5. This CDR3 is built from 17 residues. Germline V gene data show CDR1 as KGHDR and CDR2 as SFDVKD. The CDR3 is CATSPAGAPVLSETQYF. CDR3 DNA sequence: TGTGCCACCAGTCCTGCGGGGGCCCCGGTTTTATCGGAGACCCAGTACTTC.

This clonotype has a single count. This chain uses TRBV7-9 with TRBJ1-5, with D uncertain. The V and J ends lost 7 bases and 3 bases respectively, with 10 bases between them. The V gene's germline CDR1 is SEHNR and CDR2 FQNEAQ (reference sequence). The CDR3 consists of 13 residues. CDR3 loop: CASTNLDNQPQHF. CDR3 DNA sequence: TGTGCCAGCACTAATCTAGACAATCAGCCCCAGCATTTT. Based on the CDR3 plus reference TRBV7-9 and TRBJ1-5, the full variable domain is DTGVSQNPRHKITKRGQNVTFRCDPISEHNRLYWYRQTLGQGPEFLTYFQNEAQLEKSRLLSDRFSAERPKGSFSTLEIQRTEQGDSAMYLCASTNLDNQPQHFGDGTRLSIL.

V and J are TRBV20-1 and TRBJ2-4; TRBD1 matches at 7 bases. Germline V gene sequence: CDR1 DFQATT, CDR2 SNEGSKA (reference sequence). V trimming: 3 bases; J trimming: 0 bases; junction bases outside the gene matches: 14. This CDR3 has 18 residues. CDR3 DNA: TGCAGTGCTAGGCAGGGGGACGGGGTAAGGGGAGCCAAAAACATTCAGTACTTC. This encodes CSARQGDGVRGAKNIQYF.

This sequence joins TRBV10-3 and TRBJ2-3; TRBD2 aligns across 8 bases. Germline V gene sequence: CDR1 ENHRY, CDR2 SYGVKD. The CDR3 covers 16 residues. Germline trimming cut 10 bases from V and 4 bases from J; bases unmatched to any gene: 16. CDR3 DNA: TGTGCCACCGGAGGGGCCCGGGGGGGCGTAGCAGATACGCAGTATTTT. It is translated as CATGGARGGVADTQYF.

The V and J genes are TRBV25-1 and TRBJ1-1; the D gene is possibly TRBD1 (5 bases). The V end was cut by 4 bases, the J end by 1 base, with 13 bases between. CDR1 is MGHDK, CDR2 SYGVNS, per germline. This CDR3 contains 15 residues. The CDR3 loop reads CASSALGAGNTEAFF. The CDR3 nucleotides are TGTGCCAGCAGTGCCCTAGGGGCAGGGAACACTGAAGCTTTCTTT.

The rearrangement uses TRBV27 and TRBJ2-1; tentatively, D is TRBD1 or TRBD2 (5 bases each). The V end was cut by 8 bases, the J end by 8 bases, with 19 bases between. Germline V CDR1 and CDR2: MNHEY, SMNVEV (reference sequence). This CDR3 is 14 amino acids long. CDR3 bases: TGTGCCAGCGGGGGACGAGCAGGTCGGGATGAGCAGTTCTTC. Translation: CASGGRAGRDEQFF.

The chain uses TRBV10-3 and TRBJ2-5, with 12 nucleotides matching TRBD2. CDR1 is ENHRY, CDR2 SYGVKD, per germline. V was pared by 6 bases and J by 11 bases, with 25 bases of the junction left unmatched. The CDR3 extends over 19 amino acids. The CDR3 reads CAISGGRTSGDLSYNEQYF. CDR3 nucleotides: TGTGCCATCAGCGGAGGGAGGACTAGCGGGGATTTATCCTACAATGAGCAGTACTTC.

The chain combines TRBV6-1 with TRBJ2-7; D tentatively fits TRBD1 or TRBD2 (6 bases each). Per the germline V gene, CDR1 is MNHNS and CDR2 is SASEGT. V lost 4 bases to trimming and J lost 2 bases, with 18 bases between them. The CDR3 has 16 amino acids. Here the CDR3 DNA reads TGTGCCAGCAGTGGAAGAGGCAGGGGAGGCACCTACGAGCAGTACTTC. Protein: CASSGRGRGGTYEQYF.

This clonotype has only a few counts. The gene calls are TRBV5-1 and TRBJ1-5; TRBD1 is a possible D gene (6 bases). The V gene's germline CDR1 is SGHRS and CDR2 YFSETQ. CDR3 length: 14 amino acids. V was shortened by 4 bases and J by 4 bases, with 12 bases between the two germline ends. The DNA for the CDR3 is TGCGCCAGCAGCCCGTCAACAGGGAATCAGCCCCAGCATTTT. Translating it yields CASSPSTGNQPQHF.

This clonotype appeared a few times. This chain joins TRBV7-8 and TRBJ2-5; 10 bases map to TRBD2. The CDR3 sequence is 17 residues long. Trimming cost V 1 base and J 3 bases; bases outside gene matches: 8. Germline V lookup: CDR1 SGHVS, CDR2 FQNEAQ. The CDR3 coding sequence is TGTGCCAGCAGCTTAGGCCTAGCGGGGGTGATCGAAGAGACCCAGTACTTC. It specifies CASSLGLAGVIEETQYF.

The chain employs TRBV7-9 and TRBJ2-7; D possibly corresponds to TRBD1 (6 bases). The V gene's germline CDR1 is SEHNR and CDR2 FQNEAQ (reference sequence). V lost 3 bases, J lost 0 bases, and 12 bases lay in between. This CDR3 spans 15 amino acids. CDR3 sequence: CASSFTTGASYEQYF. In nucleotides, the CDR3 is TGTGCCAGCAGCTTCACGACAGGCGCCTCCTACGAGCAGTACTTC.